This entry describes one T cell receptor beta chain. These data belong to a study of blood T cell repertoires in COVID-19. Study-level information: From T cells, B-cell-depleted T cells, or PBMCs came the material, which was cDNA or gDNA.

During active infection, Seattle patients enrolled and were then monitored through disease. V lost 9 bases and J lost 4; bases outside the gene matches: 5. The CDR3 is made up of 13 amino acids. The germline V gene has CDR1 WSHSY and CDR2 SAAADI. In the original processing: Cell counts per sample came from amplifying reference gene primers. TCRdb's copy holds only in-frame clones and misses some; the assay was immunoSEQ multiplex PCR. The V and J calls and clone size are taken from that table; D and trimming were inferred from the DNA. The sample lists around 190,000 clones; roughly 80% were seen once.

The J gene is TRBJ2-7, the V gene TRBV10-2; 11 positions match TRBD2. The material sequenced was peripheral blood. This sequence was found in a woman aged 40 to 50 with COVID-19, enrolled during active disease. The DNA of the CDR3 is TGCGCCAGTACACTAGCGGGAGCGTACGAGCAGTACTTC. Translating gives CASTLAGAYEQYF.